The 31 T cell receptor beta chains given below trace back to one sample, sequenced in a study of control samples from healthy donors and cancer patients. Sequencing used immunoSEQ multiplex PCR; TCRdb keeps in-frame clones, though not all of them. The top ten hold over 12% of the sample, which has 110,000 to 150,000 clones, 85% to 95% seen once. The sequencing input was PBMCs. These receptors all come from a man in his sixties with colorectal cancer.

In its sample, this clone was seen once. V and J are TRBV2 and TRBJ2-7, with TRBD1 as a possible D gene (5 bases). The CDR3 is made up of 11 amino acids. Trimming removed 7 bases from V and 8 bases from J, with 12 bases in between. CDR1 and CDR2 from the germline V gene are SNHLY and FYNNEI. CDR3 sequence reads: CASTSMGQQYF. The CDR3 DNA is TGTGCCAGCACCTCGATGGGGCAGCAGTACTTC. Based on the CDR3 plus reference TRBV2 and TRBJ2-7, the full variable domain is EPEVTQTPSHQVTQMGQEVILRCVPISNHLYFYWYRQILGQKVEFLVSFYNNEISEKSEIFDDQFSVERPDGSNFTLKIRSTKLEDSAMYFCASTSMGQQYFGPGTRLTVT.

The V gene is TRBV24-1, the J gene TRBJ2-3; 11 bases fit TRBD1. The CDR3 runs 15 residues. Per germline, CDR1 KGHDR and CDR2 SFDVKD. The junction had 3 bases not matched to a gene; V was cut back by 3 bases and J by 5 bases. CDR3 in amino acids: CATSDPGQGGDTQYF. The DNA for the CDR3 is TGTGCCACCAGTGATCCGGGACAGGGGGGAGATACGCAGTATTTT.

The V call is TRBV6-1, the J call TRBJ1-2, with 8 bases lining up with TRBD1. Germline assignment: CDR1 MNHNS and CDR2 SASEGT. The CDR3 consists of 13 residues. J gave up 8 bases and V 2 bases, and 4 bases lay outside the gene matches. The CDR3 sequence: CASSEQGAGGYTF. CDR3 in DNA: TGTGCCAGCAGTGAACAGGGGGCAGGAGGCTACACCTTC.

The CDR3 sequence: CASSLSTSGVGNEQFF. For the CDR3, the DNA is TGTGCCAGCAGCTTGTCGACTAGCGGGGTAGGCAATGAGCAGTTCTTC. The chain combines TRBV5-4 with TRBJ2-1; 11 bases agree with TRBD2. The CDR3 is 16 residues long. Germline values: CDR1 SGHNT, CDR2 YYREEE (reference sequence). Trimming removed 1 base from V and 6 bases from J; junction bases left unmatched: 6.

This CDR3 reads CASSSAAINNEQFF. The CDR3 bases are TGTGCCAGCAGCAGCGCCGCCATAAACAATGAGCAGTTCTTC. The chain couples TRBV28 to TRBJ2-1; D not certain. Trimming took off 6 bases at V and 5 bases at J, with 14 bases between the two ends. CDR1 and CDR2 (germline): MDHEN, SYDVKM. The CDR3 loop spans 14 amino acids.

The rearrangement uses TRBV29-1 and TRBJ1-1, with 7 bases matching TRBD1. V shed 2 bases and J 4 bases; nucleotides not matched to a gene: 4. Germline V gene sequence: CDR1 SQVTM, CDR2 ANQGSEA. This CDR3 region has 13 residues. CDR3 sequence: CSVERQGGTEAFF. CDR3 coding DNA: TGCAGCGTTGAACGACAGGGAGGCACTGAAGCTTTCTTT.

V and J are TRBV6-2 or TRBV6-3 and TRBJ1-4, with unresolved D. The CDR3 covers 15 residues. Germline CDR1 and CDR2: MNHEY and SVGEGT. Trimming left V 6 bases short and J 3 bases short, with 14 bases between. The CDR3 DNA reads TGTGCCAGCAGCCCCGTCCCGCAGGCTAATGAAAAACTGTTTTTT. This gives the protein CASSPVPQANEKLFF.

The chain is built from TRBV2 and TRBJ2-4; 8 bases are a match to TRBD1. V dropped 7 bases and J dropped 11; count of bases not matched to a gene: 7. The CDR3 spans 12 residues. Germline CDR1 SNHLY, CDR2 FYNNEI. CDR3 region: CASMAGGKVQYF. The CDR3 coding sequence is TGTGCCAGCATGGCAGGGGGCAAGGTTCAGTACTTC.

V gene TRBV6-4 combines with J gene TRBJ2-3; either TRBD1 or TRBD2 may fit D (5 bases each). Looked up from germline, CDR1 is MRHNA and CDR2 is SNTAGT. Trimming took 6 bases from V and 0 from J, leaving 13 bases between them. CDR3 length: 15 residues. The CDR3 region has the DNA TGTGCCAGCAGACTCCAGGGAGTGAGCACAGATACGCAGTATTTT. Translation gives CASRLQGVSTDTQYF.

The rearrangement links TRBV6-5 to TRBJ1-1; 7 bases are a match to TRBD1. The CDR3 spans 15 residues. Germline trimming cut 0 bases from V and 4 bases from J; bases unmatched to any gene: 5. Germline V lookup: CDR1 MNHEY, CDR2 SVGAGI. The CDR3 nucleotides read TGTGCCAGCAGTTACTCGGGCAGGGGGACCACTGAAGCTTTCTTT. This translates into CASSYSGRGTTEAFF.

This CDR3 reads CASSEAPAGVRPAKNIQYF. CDR3 coding DNA: TGTGCCAGCAGTGAAGCCCCCGCAGGGGTACGGCCCGCCAAAAACATTCAGTACTTC. The chain links TRBV6-1 to TRBJ2-4; D is possibly TRBD1 (6 bases). Germline CDR1 and CDR2: MNHNS and SASEGT. The CDR3 runs to 19 residues. Deletions cut 0 bases from V and 1 base from J, with 19 bases between.

This clone showed up just once. This chain links TRBV3-1 (or the pseudogene TRBV3-2) with TRBJ2-3; 8 bases agree with TRBD2. The germline V gene has CDR1 LGHDT and CDR2 YNNKEL (reference sequence). The CDR3 has 15 amino acids. The V segment lost 7 bases and the J segment 6 bases; nucleotides outside the gene matches: 12. The CDR3 sequence is CASNRRGALPDTQYF. DNA of the CDR3: TGTGCCAGCAATAGGCGGGGGGCCCTCCCCGATACGCAGTATTTT.

This chain joins TRBV20-1 and TRBJ1-2; 7 nucleotides agree with TRBD1. The CDR3 sequence is 12 residues long. Germline V gene data show CDR1 as DFQATT and CDR2 as SNEGSKA (reference sequence). J was trimmed by 4 bases and V by 3 bases; bases with no gene match: 2. The CDR3 coding sequence is TGCAGTGCTAGTTACAGGGGCTATGGCTACACCTTC. This sequence encodes CSASYRGYGYTF.

J is TRBJ1-2 and V is TRBV7-2; D is possibly TRBD1 (5 bases). Trimming cost V 6 bases and J 4 bases, with 18 bases left between them. This CDR3 has 15 amino acids. Germline V gene data show CDR1 as SGHTA and CDR2 as FQGNSA. CDR3 bases: TGTGCCAGCAGGTTACAGGCAGGAAGTTCCTATGGCTACACCTTC. Translated: CASRLQAGSSYGYTF. Variable domain in full (rest from reference TRBV7-2 and TRBJ1-2): GAGVSQSPSNKVTEKGKDVELRCDPISGHTALYWYRQSLGQGLEFLIYFQGNSAPDKSGLPSDRFSAERTGGSVSTLTIQRTQQEDSAVYLCASRLQAGSSYGYTFGSGTRLTVV.

This chain joins TRBV6-2 or TRBV6-3 and TRBJ1-5; D gene unclear. The V end lost 5 bases, the J end lost 7 bases, and 9 bases lay between the germline ends. Germline values: CDR1 MNHEY, CDR2 SVGEGT. The CDR3 is 12 residues long. CDR3 nucleotide sequence: TGTGCCAGCAGTACCCCCCTCCAGCCCCAGCATTTT. It yields the protein CASSTPLQPQHF.

This rearrangement joins TRBV6-2 or TRBV6-3 to TRBJ2-7; no clear D. Per the germline V gene, CDR1 is MNHEY and CDR2 is SVGEGT. The length of the CDR3 is 13 residues. V lost 2 bases, J lost 3 bases, and 8 bases lay in between. The CDR3 loop reads CASSYEVNYEQYF. The CDR3 region has the DNA TGTGCCAGCAGTTACGAGGTAAACTACGAGCAGTACTTC.

This clone occurred a few times. The rearrangement joins TRBV27 to TRBJ1-2; no definite D call. This CDR3 region has 13 residues. V lost 0 bases to trimming and J lost 7 bases, with 9 bases between them. Germline V lookup: CDR1 MNHEY, CDR2 SMNVEV (reference sequence). The CDR3, as DNA: TGTGCCAGCAGTTTATCGATCGGGTTTGGCTACACCTTC. It translates to CASSLSIGFGYTF.

The genes are TRBV10-3 and TRBJ1-2, with D possibly being TRBD1 (6 bases). Trimming removed 4 bases from V and 6 bases from J, with 18 bases in between. This CDR3 has 15 residues. CDR1 and CDR2 from the germline V gene are ENHRY and SYGVKD. DNA of the CDR3: TGTGCCATCAGTGGTCGAGGGGGGCAGACCGATGGCTACACCTTC. Translated, it gives CAISGRGGQTDGYTF.

On this clone: The junction departs from the called germline gene at one end, perhaps through a read error. The rearrangement links TRBV5-1 to TRBJ2-3, with 9 bases lining up with TRBD2. CDR1 and CDR2 (germline): SGHRS, YFSETQ. This CDR3 contains 16 residues. The CDR3 is CASSLDSGLAADTQYF. CDR3 bases: TGCGCCAGCAGTTTGGACTCGGGACTAGCCGCAGATACGCAGTATTTT.

The V and J genes are TRBV3-1 (or the pseudogene TRBV3-2) and TRBJ1-3, with a possible D match to TRBD1 (5 bases). CDR1 and CDR2 (germline): LGHDT, YNNKEL (reference sequence). The CDR3 length is 15 residues. Trimming removed 2 bases at V and 8 bases at J, with 16 bases between. The CDR3: CASSQPGTLGDTIYF. As DNA, the CDR3 is TGTGCCAGCAGCCAACCTGGGACCCTCGGGGACACCATATATTTT.

The rearrangement joins TRBV12-3 or TRBV12-4 to TRBJ2-5; no firm D call. The CDR3 is 11 amino acids. The V end lost 3 bases, the J end lost 5 bases, and 4 bases lay between the germline ends. The CDR3 DNA follows: TGTGCCAGCAGTTTCGTGGAGACCCAGTACTTC. It translates to CASSFVETQYF.

The CDR3 sequence is CSVDASGTGNYGYTF. Written as DNA, the CDR3 is TGCAGCGTTGACGCCTCCGGGACAGGAAACTATGGCTACACCTTC. The rearrangement joins TRBV29-1 to TRBJ1-2; 8 nucleotides match TRBD1. This CDR3 contains 15 residues. V lost 3 bases, J lost 2 bases, and 8 bases stayed unmatched. Per the germline V gene, CDR1 is SQVTM and CDR2 is ANQGSEA.

The chain uses TRBV7-8 and TRBJ2-7; 10 nucleotides line up with TRBD1. Germline trimming cut 5 bases from V and 5 bases from J; bases unmatched to any gene: 6. The V gene's germline CDR1 is SGHVS and CDR2 FQNEAQ. The CDR3 loop spans 14 amino acids. CDR3 bases: TGTGCCAGCAGCCCATCGACAGGGGGCAACGAGCAGTACTTC. This translates into CASSPSTGGNEQYF. Full variable domain (remainder filled in from reference TRBV7-8 and TRBJ2-7): GAGVSQSPRYKVAKRGQDVALRCDPISGHVSLFWYQQALGQGPEFLTYFQNEAQLDKSGLPSDRFFAERPEGSVSTLKIQRTQQEDSAVYLCASSPSTGGNEQYFGPGTRLTVT.

The chain combines TRBV7-2 with TRBJ2-5; 13 bases are shared with TRBD2. V shed 0 bases and J 2 bases; nucleotides not matched to a gene: 3. Germline lookup yields CDR1 SGHTA and CDR2 FQGNSA. There are 17 residues in the CDR3. The CDR3 region is CASSLARGLAGQETQYF. CDR3 in DNA: TGTGCCAGCAGCTTAGCGAGGGGACTAGCGGGGCAAGAGACCCAGTACTTC.

The chain has TRBV25-1 and TRBJ1-2; 8 bases line up with TRBD1. CDR1 and CDR2 (germline): MGHDK, SYGVNS. CDR3 length equals 15 residues. V dropped 3 bases and J dropped 4; count of bases not matched to a gene: 7. The CDR3, as DNA: TGTGCCAGCAGTGATTTTCAGGGGGCCGGCTATGGCTACACCTTC. It is translated as CASSDFQGAGYGYTF.

About this clone: Additional DNA sequences in this sample encode the identical CDR3. The rearrangement links TRBV19 to TRBJ1-3; D unclear. The germline V gene encodes CDR1 LNHDA and CDR2 SQIVND (reference sequence). V dropped 4 bases and J dropped 0 bases, with 7 bases sitting between them. The length of the CDR3 is 14 residues. The CDR3 sequence is CASSNSYSGNTIYF. CDR3 DNA: TGTGCCAGTAGTAACTCGTACTCTGGAAACACCATATATTTT.

The chain uses TRBV4-1 and TRBJ1-2; 7 nucleotides line up with TRBD1. CDR3 size: 16 residues. Trimming at V came to 2 bases and at J to 4 bases, leaving 10 bases not matched to a gene. The germline V gene encodes CDR1 MGHRA and CDR2 YSYEKL. This chain's CDR3 is CASSQYTGVESYGYTF. The CDR3 nucleotides read TGCGCCAGCAGCCAATATACAGGGGTCGAATCCTATGGCTACACCTTC.

The V gene is TRBV28, the J gene TRBJ2-7, with unresolved D. V lost 7 bases and J 0 bases, leaving 13 bases between the germline ends. Germline lookup yields CDR1 MDHEN and CDR2 SYDVKM. The CDR3 extends over 14 amino acids. This CDR3 is CASIDNFISYEQYF. CDR3 nucleotides: TGTGCCAGCATTGATAACTTTATCTCCTACGAGCAGTACTTC.

J is TRBJ2-5 and V is TRBV21-1. TRBV21-1 is recorded as a pseudogene. There are 14 residues in the CDR3. CDR3 in DNA: TGTGCCAGCATCGACCGGGACGACCAAGAGACCCAGTACTTC. It yields the protein CASIDRDDQETQYF.

The V and J genes are TRBV28 and TRBJ1-1, with 8 positions matching TRBD1. CDR3 length: 16 residues. The ends lost 5 bases at V and 4 bases at J; junction bases unmatched: 12. The germline V gene encodes CDR1 MDHEN and CDR2 SYDVKM. The DNA of the CDR3 is TGTGCCAGCAGTCTCCGACAGGGGAGGGGAGGCACTGAAGCTTTCTTT. As protein: CASSLRQGRGGTEAFF. The full variable domain, with the rest looked up from reference TRBV28 and TRBJ1-1, is DVKVTQSSRYLVKRTGEKVFLECVQDMDHENMFWYRQDPGLGLRLIYFSYDVKMKEKGDIPEGYSVSREKKERFSLILESASTNQTSMYLCASSLRQGRGGTEAFFGQGTRLTVV.

The chain couples TRBV5-1 to TRBJ1-1; D uncertain. CDR3 length equals 14 residues. Trimming removed 0 bases from V and 2 bases from J, with 8 bases in between. In germline, CDR1 is SGHRS, CDR2 YFSETQ. The CDR3 region has the DNA TGCGCCAGCAGCTTGGAGCATTATAACACTGAAGCTTTCTTT. Translation gives CASSLEHYNTEAFF.